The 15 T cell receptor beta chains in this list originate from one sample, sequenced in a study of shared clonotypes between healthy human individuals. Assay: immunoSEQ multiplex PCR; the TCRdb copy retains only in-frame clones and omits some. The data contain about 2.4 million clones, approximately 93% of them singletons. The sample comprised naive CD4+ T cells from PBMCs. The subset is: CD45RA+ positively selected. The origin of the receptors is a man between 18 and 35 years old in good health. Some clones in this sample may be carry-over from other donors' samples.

CDR3 nucleotide sequence: TGTGCCAGCAGCTTTGGACATAACTATGGCTACACCTTC. Residues: CASSFGHNYGYTF. The rearrangement joins TRBV7-6 to TRBJ1-2; D may be TRBD1 (5 bases). The CDR3 has 13 amino acids. Trimming took 3 bases from V and 1 from J, leaving 6 bases between them. Germline loops: CDR1 SGHVS, CDR2 FNYEAQ.

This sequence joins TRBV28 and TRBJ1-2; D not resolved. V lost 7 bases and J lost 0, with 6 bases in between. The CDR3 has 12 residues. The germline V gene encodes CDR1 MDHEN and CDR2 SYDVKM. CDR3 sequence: CASIRSNYGYTF. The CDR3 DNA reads TGTGCCAGCATTAGGTCTAACTATGGCTACACCTTC.

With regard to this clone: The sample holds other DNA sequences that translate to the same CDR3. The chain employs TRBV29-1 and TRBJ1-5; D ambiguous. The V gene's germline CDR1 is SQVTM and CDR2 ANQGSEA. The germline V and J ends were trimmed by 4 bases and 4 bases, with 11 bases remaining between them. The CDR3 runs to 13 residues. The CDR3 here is CSVGGQSNQPQHF. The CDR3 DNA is TGCAGCGTTGGGGGTCAGAGTAATCAGCCCCAGCATTTT.

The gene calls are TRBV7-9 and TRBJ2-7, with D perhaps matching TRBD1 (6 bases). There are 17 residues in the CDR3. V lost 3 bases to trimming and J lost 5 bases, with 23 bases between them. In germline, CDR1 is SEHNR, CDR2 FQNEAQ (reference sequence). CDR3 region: CASSLGTRTVFPNEQYF. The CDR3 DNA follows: TGTGCCAGCAGCTTGGGCACCCGGACAGTATTCCCCAACGAGCAGTACTTC.

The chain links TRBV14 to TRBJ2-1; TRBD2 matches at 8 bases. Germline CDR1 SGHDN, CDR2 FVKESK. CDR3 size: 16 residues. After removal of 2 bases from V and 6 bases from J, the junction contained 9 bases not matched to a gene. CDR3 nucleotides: TGTGCCAGCAGCCAAATTACCGGGACTAGACCCAATGAGCAGTTCTTC. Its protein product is CASSQITGTRPNEQFF.

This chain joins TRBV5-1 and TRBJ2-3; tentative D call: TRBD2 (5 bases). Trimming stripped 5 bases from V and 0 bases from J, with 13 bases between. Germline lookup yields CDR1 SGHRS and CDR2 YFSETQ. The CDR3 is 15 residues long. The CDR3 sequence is CASRGAGLSTDTQYF. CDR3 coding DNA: TGCGCCAGCAGGGGCGCAGGACTTAGCACAGATACGCAGTATTTT.

CDR3 sequence reads: CASSVATGAYEQYF. CDR3 bases: TGTGCCAGCAGCGTAGCTACTGGAGCCTACGAGCAGTACTTC. This chain uses TRBV9 with TRBJ2-7; the D is unclear. Germline V gene lookup returns CDR1 SGDLS and CDR2 YYNGEE. The V and J ends lost 0 bases and 2 bases respectively, with 9 bases between them. The CDR3 is 14 amino acids.

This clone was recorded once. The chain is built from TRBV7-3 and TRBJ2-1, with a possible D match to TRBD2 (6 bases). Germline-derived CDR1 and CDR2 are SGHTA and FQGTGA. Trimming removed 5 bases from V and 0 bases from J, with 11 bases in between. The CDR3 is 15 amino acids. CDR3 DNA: TGTGCCAGCAGCCCACAAGCGGGCTCCTACAATGAGCAGTTCTTC. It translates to CASSPQAGSYNEQFF.

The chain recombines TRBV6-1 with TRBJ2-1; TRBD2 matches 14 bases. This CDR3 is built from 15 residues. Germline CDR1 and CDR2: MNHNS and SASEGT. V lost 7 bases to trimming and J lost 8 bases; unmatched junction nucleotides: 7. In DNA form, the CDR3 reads TGTGCCAGCACCTCGGGACTAGCGGGAGAGGATGAGCAGTTCTTC. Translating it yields CASTSGLAGEDEQFF.

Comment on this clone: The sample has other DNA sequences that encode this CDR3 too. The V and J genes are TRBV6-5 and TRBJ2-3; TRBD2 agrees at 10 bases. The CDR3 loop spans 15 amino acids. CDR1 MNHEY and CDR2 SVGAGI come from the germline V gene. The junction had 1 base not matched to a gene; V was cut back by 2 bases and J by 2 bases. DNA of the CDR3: TGTGCCAGCAGTTACAGCGGGAGGGTCACAGATACGCAGTATTTT. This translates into CASSYSGRVTDTQYF.

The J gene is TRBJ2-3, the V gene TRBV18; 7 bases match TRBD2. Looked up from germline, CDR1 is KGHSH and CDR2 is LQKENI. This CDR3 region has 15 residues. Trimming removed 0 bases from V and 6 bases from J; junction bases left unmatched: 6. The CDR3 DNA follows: TGTGCCAGCTCACCACCGGGCGGGAGTGAGGATACGCAGTATTTT. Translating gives CASSPPGGSEDTQYF.

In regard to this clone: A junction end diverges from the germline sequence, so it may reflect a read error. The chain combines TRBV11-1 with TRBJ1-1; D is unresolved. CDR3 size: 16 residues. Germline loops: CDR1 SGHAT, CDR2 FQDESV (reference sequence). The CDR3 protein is CASRLEESPLGTEAFF. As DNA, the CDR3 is TGTGCCAGCAGATTAGAGGAATCTCCCCTGGGTACTGAAGCTTTCTTT.

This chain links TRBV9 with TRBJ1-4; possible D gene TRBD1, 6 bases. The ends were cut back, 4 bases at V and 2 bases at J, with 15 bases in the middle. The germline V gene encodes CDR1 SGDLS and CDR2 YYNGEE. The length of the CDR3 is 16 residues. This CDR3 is CASSPRGAWTNEKLFF. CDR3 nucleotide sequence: TGTGCCAGCAGCCCACGGGGGGCGTGGACTAATGAAAAACTGTTTTTT.

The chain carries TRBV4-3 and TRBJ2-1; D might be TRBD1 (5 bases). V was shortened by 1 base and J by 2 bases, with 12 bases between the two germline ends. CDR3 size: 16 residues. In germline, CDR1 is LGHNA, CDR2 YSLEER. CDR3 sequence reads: CASSQGGPGTYNEQFF. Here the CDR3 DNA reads TGCGCCAGCAGCCAAGGGGGTCCAGGGACCTACAATGAGCAGTTCTTC.

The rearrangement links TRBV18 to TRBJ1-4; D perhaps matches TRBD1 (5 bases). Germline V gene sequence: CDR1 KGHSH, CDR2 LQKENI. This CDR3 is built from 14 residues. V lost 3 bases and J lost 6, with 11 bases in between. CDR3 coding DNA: TGTGCCAGCTCACCCCGGGGGGTCGATGAAAAACTGTTTTTT. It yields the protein CASSPRGVDEKLFF. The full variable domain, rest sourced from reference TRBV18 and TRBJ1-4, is NAGVMQNPRHLVRRRGQEARLRCSPMKGHSHVYWYRQLPEEGLKFMVYLQKENIIDESGMPKERFSAEFPKEGPSILRIQQVVRGDSAAYFCASSPRGVDEKLFFGSGTQLSVL.